Below are 13 T cell receptor beta chains sequenced from a single sample in a study of cytomegalovirus exposure and HLA in healthy donors. TCRdb's copy holds only in-frame clones and misses some; the assay was immunoSEQ multiplex PCR. The profile covers 90,000 to 150,000 clones, with 70% to 90% appearing a single time and about 1.8% taken by the ten largest. Sequencing was carried out using PBMCs. These receptors originate from a man in his late teens or twenties in good health and CMV-seronegative.

The chain employs TRBV28 and TRBJ2-5; weak D call: TRBD1 (5 bases). The ends were cut back, 3 bases at V and 0 bases at J, with 8 bases in the middle. Germline CDR1 and CDR2: MDHEN and SYDVKM. The CDR3 contains 14 residues. Here the CDR3 reads CASSFNRYQETQYF. The CDR3 DNA reads as TGTGCCAGCAGTTTTAACAGGTACCAAGAGACCCAGTACTTC.

The chain employs TRBV19 and TRBJ2-3; D is unresolved. The CDR3 contains 14 residues. Per the germline V gene, CDR1 is LNHDA and CDR2 is SQIVND (reference sequence). Trimming took off 2 bases at V and 8 bases at J, with 14 bases between the two ends. This CDR3 is CASSIRRQVSTQYF. CDR3 nucleotides: TGTGCCAGTAGTATACGCCGACAAGTTAGTACGCAGTATTTT.

This chain connects TRBV2 to TRBJ1-1; D unclear. Germline V gene lookup returns CDR1 SNHLY and CDR2 FYNNEI. V gave up 1 base and J gave up 1 base, with 10 bases separating them. The CDR3 runs to 15 residues. The CDR3 DNA reads as TGTGCCAGCAGTGAAGATATGGCCCAGAACACTGAAGCTTTCTTT. This translates into CASSEDMAQNTEAFF.

The CDR3 is CASSQDYGGIGQPQHF. CDR3 in DNA: TGCGCCAGCAGCCAAGATTATGGGGGGATCGGTCAGCCCCAGCATTTT. This chain joins TRBV4-3 and TRBJ1-5; tentatively, D is TRBD1 (5 bases). Germline CDR1 LGHNA, CDR2 YSLEER. The CDR3 is 16 amino acids. V was trimmed by 0 bases and J by 6 bases, leaving 15 bases between them.

The chain has TRBV7-8 and TRBJ2-7; D may be TRBD1 (6 bases). V was clipped by 4 bases and J by 1 base, with 11 bases between them. The CDR3 is made up of 14 amino acids. Germline V gene sequence: CDR1 SGHVS, CDR2 FQNEAQ. Here the CDR3 reads CASSSPTGSYEQYF. In DNA, the CDR3 is TGTGCCAGCAGCTCCCCCACAGGGTCCTACGAGCAGTACTTC.

The chain carries TRBV30 and TRBJ1-5; 8 positions agree with TRBD1. The trim removed 3 bases at V and 5 bases at J, leaving 6 bases unmatched. This CDR3 is built from 14 residues. Germline V lookup: CDR1 GTSNPN, CDR2 SVGIG (reference sequence). CDR3 DNA: TGTGCCTGGAGGAATCGACAGGGGCATCAGCCCCAGCATTTT. This translates into CAWRNRQGHQPQHF.

The V and J genes are TRBV7-2 and TRBJ1-2, with D unresolved. The germline V gene encodes CDR1 SGHTA and CDR2 FQGNSA. The CDR3 has 12 amino acids. With 0 bases removed from V and 10 bases from J, the gap between germline ends came to 9 bases. The CDR3 loop reads CASSLARGSYTF. CDR3 sequence (DNA): TGTGCCAGCAGCTTAGCGCGGGGATCCTACACCTTC.

The V call is TRBV5-1, the J call TRBJ2-2, with 9 positions matching TRBD1. V lost 0 bases to trimming and J lost 6 bases; unmatched junction nucleotides: 12. Germline V CDR1 and CDR2: SGHRS, YFSETQ. The CDR3 runs 18 residues. CDR3 in DNA: TGCGCCAGCAGCTTGGGTACCTTGGGACAGGGCTTCGCCGGGGAGCTGTTTTTT. Its translation is CASSLGTLGQGFAGELFF. Drawing the rest from reference TRBV5-1 and TRBJ2-2, the complete variable domain is KAGVTQTPRYLIKTRGQQVTLSCSPISGHRSVSWYQQTPGQGLQFLFEYFSETQRNKGNFPGRFSGRQFSNSRSEMNVSTLELGDSALYLCASSLGTLGQGFAGELFFGEGSRLTVL.

This chain joins TRBV5-5 and TRBJ2-2, with D possibly being TRBD1 (5 bases). Trimming cost V 2 bases and J 0 bases, with 11 bases left between them. Germline V gives CDR1 SGHKS, CDR2 YYEKEE (reference sequence). The CDR3 contains 16 residues. This CDR3 reads CASSFRVQANTGELFF. CDR3 nucleotide sequence: TGTGCCAGCAGCTTCAGGGTCCAAGCGAACACCGGGGAGCTGTTTTTT.

The rearrangement joins TRBV27 to TRBJ2-3; 13 bases line up with TRBD2. Per the germline V gene, CDR1 is MNHEY and CDR2 is SMNVEV (reference sequence). Trimming removed 5 bases from V and 7 bases from J; junction bases left unmatched: 3. The CDR3 is made up of 14 amino acids. CDR3 nucleotide sequence: TGTGCCAGCAGTAGACTAGCGGGAGGACATACGCAGTATTTT. Amino acid sequence: CASSRLAGGHTQYF.

This chain connects TRBV4-1 to TRBJ1-2; no firm D call. V was cut by 0 bases and J by 0 bases, with 8 bases left in between. Germline loops: CDR1 MGHRA, CDR2 YSYEKL. The CDR3 has 15 residues. The CDR3 sequence: CASSQEVRANYGYTF. The CDR3 DNA reads as TGCGCCAGCAGCCAAGAGGTACGCGCTAACTATGGCTACACCTTC.

This chain uses TRBV6-6 with TRBJ1-6; D is perhaps TRBD1 (6 bases). V was pared by 7 bases and J by 8 bases, with 15 bases between. Germline values: CDR1 MNHNY, CDR2 SVGAGI (reference sequence). CDR3 size: 14 residues. The CDR3 here is CASTKGDRHSPLHF. CDR3 coding DNA: TGTGCCAGCACCAAGGGGGATCGGCATTCACCCCTCCACTTT.

This sequence joins TRBV30 and TRBJ2-1; a weak D match, TRBD1 (6 bases). The CDR3 loop spans 12 amino acids. V was pared by 1 base and J by 10 bases, with 11 bases between. CDR1 is GTSNPN and CDR2 is SVGIG in the germline V gene (reference sequence). The CDR3: CAWSAGVAEQFF. The CDR3, as DNA: TGTGCCTGGAGTGCAGGGGTTGCCGAGCAGTTCTTC. Drawing the rest from reference TRBV30 and TRBJ2-1, the complete variable domain is SQTIHQWPATLVQPVGSPLSLECTVEGTSNPNLYWYRQAAGRGLQLLFYSVGIGQISSEVPQNLSASRPQDRQFILSSKKLLLSDSGFYLCAWSAGVAEQFFGPGTRLTVL.